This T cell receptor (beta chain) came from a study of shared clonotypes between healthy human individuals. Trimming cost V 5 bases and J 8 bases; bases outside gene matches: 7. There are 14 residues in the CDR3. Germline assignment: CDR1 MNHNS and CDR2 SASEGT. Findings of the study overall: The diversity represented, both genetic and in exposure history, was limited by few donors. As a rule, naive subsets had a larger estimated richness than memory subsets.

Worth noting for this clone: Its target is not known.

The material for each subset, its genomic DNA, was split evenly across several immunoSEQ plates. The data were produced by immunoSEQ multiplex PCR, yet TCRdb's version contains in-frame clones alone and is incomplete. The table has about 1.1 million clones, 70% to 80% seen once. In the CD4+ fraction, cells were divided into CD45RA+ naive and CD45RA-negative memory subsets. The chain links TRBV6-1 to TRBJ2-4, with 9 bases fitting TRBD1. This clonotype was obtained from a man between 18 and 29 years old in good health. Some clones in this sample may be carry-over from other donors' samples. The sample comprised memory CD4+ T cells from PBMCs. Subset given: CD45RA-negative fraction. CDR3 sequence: CASSQDRGRDIQYF. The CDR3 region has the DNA TGTGCCAGCAGTCAGGACAGGGGTCGCGACATTCAGTACTTC.